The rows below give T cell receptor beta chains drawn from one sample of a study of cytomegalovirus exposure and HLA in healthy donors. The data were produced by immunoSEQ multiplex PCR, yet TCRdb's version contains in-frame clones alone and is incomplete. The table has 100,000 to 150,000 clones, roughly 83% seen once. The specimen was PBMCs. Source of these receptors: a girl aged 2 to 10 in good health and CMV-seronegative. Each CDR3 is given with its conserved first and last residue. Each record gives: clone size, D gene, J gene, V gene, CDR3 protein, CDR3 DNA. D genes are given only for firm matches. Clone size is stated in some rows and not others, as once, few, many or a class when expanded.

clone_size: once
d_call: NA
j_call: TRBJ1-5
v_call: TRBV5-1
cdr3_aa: CASSLRGDSNQPQHF
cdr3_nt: TGCGCCAGCAGCTTGCGCGGGGATAGCAATCAGCCCCAGCATTTT

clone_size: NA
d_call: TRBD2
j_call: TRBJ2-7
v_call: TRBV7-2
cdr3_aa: CASSDSGPSSYEQYF
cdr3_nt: TGTGCCAGCAGCGATAGCGGGCCAAGCTCCTACGAGCAGTACTTC

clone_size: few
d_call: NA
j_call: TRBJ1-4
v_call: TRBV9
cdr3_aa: CASSGRDGLNEKLFF
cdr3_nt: TGTGCCAGCAGCGGGCGGGACGGCCTTAATGAAAAACTGTTTTTT

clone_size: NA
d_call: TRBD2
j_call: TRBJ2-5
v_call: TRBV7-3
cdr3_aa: CASSLRTSSGLETQYF
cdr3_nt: TGTGCCAGCAGCTTAAGGACGTCTAGCGGGTTAGAGACCCAGTACTTC

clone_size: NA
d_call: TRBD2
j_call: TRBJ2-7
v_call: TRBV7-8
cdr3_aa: CASSLDGVSGYEQYF
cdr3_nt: TGTGCCAGCAGCTTAGATGGCGTTAGCGGGTACGAGCAGTACTTC

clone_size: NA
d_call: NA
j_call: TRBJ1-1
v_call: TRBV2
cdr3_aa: CASSEETGNTEAFF
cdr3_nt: TGTGCCAGCAGTGAAGAGACAGGGAACACTGAAGCTTTCTTT

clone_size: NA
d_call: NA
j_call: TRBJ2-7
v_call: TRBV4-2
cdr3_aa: CASSPRRTGYEQYF
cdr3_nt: TGTGCCAGCAGCCCGCGACGGACGGGGTACGAGCAGTACTTC

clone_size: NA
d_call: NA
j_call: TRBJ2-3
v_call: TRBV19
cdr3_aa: CASSRTASSTDTQYF
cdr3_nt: TGTGCCAGTAGTCGGACAGCCTCTAGCACAGATACGCAGTATTTT

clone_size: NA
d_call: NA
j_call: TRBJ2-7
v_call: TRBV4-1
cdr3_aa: CASSQERTYEQYF
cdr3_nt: TGCGCCAGCAGCCAAGAGCGTACTTACGAGCAGTACTTC

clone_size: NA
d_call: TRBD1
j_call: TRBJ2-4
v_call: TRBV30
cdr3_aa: CAWSEGQGMVRAKNIQYF
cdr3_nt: TGTGCCTGGAGTGAGGGACAGGGAATGGTTCGGGCCAAAAACATTCAGTACTTC

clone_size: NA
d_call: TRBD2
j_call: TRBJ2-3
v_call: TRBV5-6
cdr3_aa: CASSFELAGGLTDTQYF
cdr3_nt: TGTGCCAGCAGCTTTGAACTAGCGGGGGGGCTCACAGATACGCAGTATTTT

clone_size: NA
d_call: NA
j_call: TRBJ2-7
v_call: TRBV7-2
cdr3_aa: CASSLIGGKAYEQYF
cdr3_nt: TGTGCCAGCAGCTTAATTGGAGGGAAGGCCTACGAGCAGTACTTC

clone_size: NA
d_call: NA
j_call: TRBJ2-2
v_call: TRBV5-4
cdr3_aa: CASSLPLNTGELFF
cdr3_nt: TGTGCCAGCAGCTTGCCATTGAACACCGGGGAGCTGTTTTTT

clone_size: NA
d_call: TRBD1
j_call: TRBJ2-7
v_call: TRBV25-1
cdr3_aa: CASSETGKGSYEQYF
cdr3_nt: TGTGCCAGCAGTGAGACAGGGAAGGGCTCCTACGAGCAGTACTTC

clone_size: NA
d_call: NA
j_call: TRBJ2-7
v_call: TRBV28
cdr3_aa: CASGKGRSSYEQYF
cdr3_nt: TGTGCCAGCGGAAAAGGTAGGAGCTCCTACGAGCAGTACTTC

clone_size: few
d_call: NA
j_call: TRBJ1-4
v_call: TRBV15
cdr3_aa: CATSHREGGEKLFF
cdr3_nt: TGTGCCACCAGCCACAGGGAAGGGGGTGAAAAACTGTTTTTT

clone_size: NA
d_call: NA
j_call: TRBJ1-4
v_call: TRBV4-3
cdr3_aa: CASSQGARGSTTNEKLFF
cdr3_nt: TGCGCCAGCAGCCAAGGAGCACGGGGGTCTACAACTAATGAAAAACTGTTTTTT

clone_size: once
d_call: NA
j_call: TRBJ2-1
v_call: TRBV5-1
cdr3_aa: CASSIGTANDEQFF
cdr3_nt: TGCGCCAGCAGCATCGGGACTGCTAACGATGAGCAGTTCTTC

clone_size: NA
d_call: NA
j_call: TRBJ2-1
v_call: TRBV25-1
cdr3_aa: CATLGRLYNEQFF
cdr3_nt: TGTGCCACTCTGGGTCGACTCTACAATGAGCAGTTCTTC

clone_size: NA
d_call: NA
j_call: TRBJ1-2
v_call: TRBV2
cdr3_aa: CASTSTEVGDYGYTF
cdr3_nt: TGTGCCAGCACAAGCACTGAGGTCGGGGACTATGGCTACACCTTC

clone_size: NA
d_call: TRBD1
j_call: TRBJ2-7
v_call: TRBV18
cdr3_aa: CASSPGTTGYEQYF
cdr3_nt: TGTGCCAGCTCACCAGGAACGACAGGGTACGAGCAGTACTTC

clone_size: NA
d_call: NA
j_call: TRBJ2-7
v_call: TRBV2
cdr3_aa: CASSEGPQGTYEQYF
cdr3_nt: TGTGCCAGCAGTGAAGGGCCCCAGGGGACCTACGAGCAGTACTTC

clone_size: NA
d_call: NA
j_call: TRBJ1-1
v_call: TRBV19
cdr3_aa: CASTHSSGGMAFF
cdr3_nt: TGTGCCAGTACCCACTCCTCTGGGGGGATGGCTTTCTTT

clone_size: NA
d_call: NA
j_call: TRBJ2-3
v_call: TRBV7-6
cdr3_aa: CASRAGGTDTQYF
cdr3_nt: TGTGCCAGCAGGGCAGGGGGCACAGATACGCAGTATTTT

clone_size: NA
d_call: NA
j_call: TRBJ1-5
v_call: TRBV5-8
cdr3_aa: CASSLSRGTFNQPQHF
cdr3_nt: TGTGCCAGCAGCTTGTCCCGGGGGACCTTCAATCAGCCCCAGCATTTT

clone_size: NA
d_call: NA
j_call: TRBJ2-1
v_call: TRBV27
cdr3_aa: CASGSGGWGNEQFF
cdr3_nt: TGTGCCAGCGGATCCGGGGGTTGGGGCAATGAGCAGTTCTTC

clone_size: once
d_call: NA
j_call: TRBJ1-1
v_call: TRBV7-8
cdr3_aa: CASSPQRANTEAFF
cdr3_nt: TGTGCCAGCAGCCCGCAGCGGGCGAACACTGAAGCTTTCTTT

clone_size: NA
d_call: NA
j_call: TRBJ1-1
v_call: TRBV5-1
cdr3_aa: CASSQGSMAEAFF
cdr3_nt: TGCGCCAGTAGCCAGGGAAGTATGGCTGAAGCTTTCTTT

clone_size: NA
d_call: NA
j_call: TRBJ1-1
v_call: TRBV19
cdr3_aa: CASSMALNTEAFF
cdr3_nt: TGTGCCAGTAGTATGGCCTTGAACACTGAAGCTTTCTTT

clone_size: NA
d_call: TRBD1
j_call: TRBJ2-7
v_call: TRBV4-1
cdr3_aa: CASSETTGVRGYEQYF
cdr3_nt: TGCGCCAGCAGCGAGACGACAGGGGTTCGGGGTTACGAGCAGTACTTC

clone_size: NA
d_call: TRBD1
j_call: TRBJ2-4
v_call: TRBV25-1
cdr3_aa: CASSEYNRGYDIQYF
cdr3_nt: TGTGCCAGCAGTGAATATAACAGGGGATATGACATTCAGTACTTC

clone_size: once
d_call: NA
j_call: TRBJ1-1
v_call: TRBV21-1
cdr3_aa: CATRQGDTEAFF
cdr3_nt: TGTGCCACCCGACAGGGCGACACTGAAGCTTTCTTT

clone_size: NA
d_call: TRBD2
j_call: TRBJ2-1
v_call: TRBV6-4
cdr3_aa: CASRPPQLAGGNEQFF
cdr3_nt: TGTGCCAGCAGACCCCCTCAACTAGCGGGAGGCAATGAGCAGTTCTTC

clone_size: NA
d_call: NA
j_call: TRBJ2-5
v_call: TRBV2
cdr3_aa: CASLTWIEGQETQYF
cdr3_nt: TGTGCCAGCTTAACTTGGATAGAGGGACAAGAGACCCAGTACTTC

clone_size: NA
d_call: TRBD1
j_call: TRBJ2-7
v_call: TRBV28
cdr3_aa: CASSQAGTGGYEQYF
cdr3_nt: TGTGCCAGCAGCCAAGCCGGGACAGGGGGCTACGAGCAGTACTTC

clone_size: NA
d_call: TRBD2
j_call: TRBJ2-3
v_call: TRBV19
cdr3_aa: CASSIFGEGSLMDTQYF
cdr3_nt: TGTGCCAGTAGTATCTTTGGGGAGGGGTCTCTTATGGATACGCAGTATTTT

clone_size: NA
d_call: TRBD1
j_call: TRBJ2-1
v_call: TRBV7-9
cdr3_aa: CASSLNRDRAYNEQFF
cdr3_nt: TGTGCCAGCAGCTTAAATCGGGACAGAGCCTACAATGAGCAGTTCTTC